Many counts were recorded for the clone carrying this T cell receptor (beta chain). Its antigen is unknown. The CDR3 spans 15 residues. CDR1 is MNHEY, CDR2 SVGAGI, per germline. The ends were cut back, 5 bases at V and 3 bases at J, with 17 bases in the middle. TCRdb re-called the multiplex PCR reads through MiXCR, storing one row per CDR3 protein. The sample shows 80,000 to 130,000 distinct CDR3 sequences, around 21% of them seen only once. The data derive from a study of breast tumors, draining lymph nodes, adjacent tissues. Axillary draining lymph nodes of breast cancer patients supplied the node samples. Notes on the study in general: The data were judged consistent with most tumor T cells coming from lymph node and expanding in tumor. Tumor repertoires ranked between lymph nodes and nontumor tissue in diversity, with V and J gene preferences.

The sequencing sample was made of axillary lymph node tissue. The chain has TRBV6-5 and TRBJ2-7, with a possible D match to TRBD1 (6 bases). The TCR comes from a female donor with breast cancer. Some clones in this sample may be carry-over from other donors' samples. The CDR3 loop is CASSPGVGLHYEQYF. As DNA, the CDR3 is TGTGCCAGCAGTCCAGGGGTCGGCCTCCACTACGAGCAGTACTTC.